This T cell receptor beta chain was captured by sequencing in a study of human T cells and chemical hapten exposure. About the research overall: Donors were sensitized with 2% DPC on the upper inner arm. Patients, largely female, had alopecia areata, totalis or universalis. Study-wide results and limits: DPC sensitization left the count of TCRs above 1 in 1000 unchanged.

This sample's time point: pre-sensitization, week 0. The treatment was: therapeutic diphenylcyclopropenone sensitization with weekly scalp DPC. A few counts support this clonotype. What it binds is unknown. Germline assignment: CDR1 LGHNA and CDR2 YSLEER. V lost 0 bases and J lost 0, with 6 bases in between. CDR3 length: 15 amino acids. Library preparation tagged each individual cDNA molecule with a unique molecular identifier. Via MiXCR, TCRdb re-called the RACE reads, giving one row per CDR3 protein. The table records more than 250,000 distinct CDR3 sequences, 7% to 10% of them present only once. The sequence derives from a woman aged 40 to 50 with alopecia areata. Some clones in this sample may be carry-over from other donors' samples. Sequences were derived from whole blood, sampled in connection with sensitization to the hapten diphenylcyclopropenone (DPC). The chain combines TRBV4-3 with TRBJ1-3; D remains ambiguous. CDR3 sequence reads: CASSQDIGSGNTIYF. In DNA, the CDR3 is TGCGCCAGCAGCCAAGATATCGGCTCTGGAAACACCATATATTTT.